This TCR beta chain stems from a study of shared clonotypes between healthy human individuals. Naive CD8 cells were CD45RO-negative, positively selected for CCR7, excluding terminally differentiated effector memory CD45RA+ cells. Using immunoSEQ multiplex PCR, the repertoire was profiled, and TCRdb retains in-frame clones only, with some absent. This sample has just over 2,000,000 clones, with about 95% found just once. The CDR3 length is 13 residues. The V gene end was trimmed by 3 bases and the J gene end by 10 bases; junction bases not matched to a gene: 4. The germline V gene encodes CDR1 SGHRS and CDR2 YFSETQ.

Sequencing input: naive CD8+ T cells sorted from blood. This sequence joins TRBV5-1 and TRBJ2-1; 10 bases align to TRBD2. The origin of this receptor is a man younger than 30 in good health. The CDR3, as DNA: TGCGCCAGCAGCTGGCGGACTAGCGGAGAGCAGTTCTTC. Translated, it gives CASSWRTSGEQFF.